The sequence of this T cell receptor beta chain was determined in a study of response to subunit inactivated influenza vaccine. The study, taken as a whole, reports: The authors proposed limited new T cell recruitment per seasonal influenza vaccination.

The CDR3 runs to 13 residues. Germline lookup yields CDR1 SGHAT and CDR2 FQNNGV. Trimming took 1 base from V and 5 from J, leaving 8 bases between them. As concerns this clonotype: Its target is not known.

MiXCR was run by TCRdb on the RT-PCR reads, yielding one entry per CDR3 protein. The sample shows approximately 500,000 distinct CDR3 sequences, 10% to 15% of them seen only once. The chain is built from TRBV11-2 and TRBJ1-2; D is unclear. Source: PBMCs from blood, taken roughly 46 days after vaccination. The TCR sequence derives from a man aged 50-60 years who received an inactivated influenza vaccine. The CDR3 sequence is CASSLGPEYGYTF. The DNA for the CDR3 is TGTGCCAGCAGCTTAGGACCCGAATATGGCTACACCTTC.